Listed here is a single T cell receptor (beta chain). This CDR3 contains 13 residues. V was clipped by 0 bases and J by 2 bases, with 7 bases between them. The germline V gene encodes CDR1 GTSNPN and CDR2 SVGIG (reference sequence). TCRdb keeps only in-frame clones here, not all; method: immunoSEQ multiplex PCR. The sample lists hundreds of thousands of clones, approximately 90% seen once, with roughly 1.2% in the top ten. Individuals aged about 18 to 89 years were recruited from about two dozen US areas. This specimen comes from a study of blood T cell repertoires in COVID-19. About the study: Acute-phase and convalescent COVID-19 samples originated in the United States, Italy and Spain. In each case, the material was cDNA or gDNA derived from T cells, B-cell-depleted T cells, or PBMCs.

The sample consisted of PBMCs or T cells enriched from blood (not recorded which). The chain recombines TRBV30 with TRBJ1-2, with D unclear. The source of this sequence is a woman in her forties with acute COVID-19. The CDR3 sequence: CAWSVRSNYGYTF. DNA of the CDR3: TGTGCCTGGAGTGTACGGTCCAACTATGGCTACACCTTC.